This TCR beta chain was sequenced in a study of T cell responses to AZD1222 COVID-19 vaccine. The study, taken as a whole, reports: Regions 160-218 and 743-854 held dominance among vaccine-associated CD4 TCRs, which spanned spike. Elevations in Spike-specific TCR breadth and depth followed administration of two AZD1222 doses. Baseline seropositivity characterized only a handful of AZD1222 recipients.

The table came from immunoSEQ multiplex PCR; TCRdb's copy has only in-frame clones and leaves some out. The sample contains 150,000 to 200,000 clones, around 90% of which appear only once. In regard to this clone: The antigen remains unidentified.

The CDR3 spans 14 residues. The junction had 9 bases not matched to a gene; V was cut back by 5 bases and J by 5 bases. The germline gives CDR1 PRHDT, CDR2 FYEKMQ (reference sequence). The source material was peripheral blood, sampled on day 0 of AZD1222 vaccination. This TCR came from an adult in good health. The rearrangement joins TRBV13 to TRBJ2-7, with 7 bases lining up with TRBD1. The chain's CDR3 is CASSDVRGQDEQYF. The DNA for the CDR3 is TGTGCCAGCAGCGACGTGAGGGGGCAAGACGAGCAGTACTTC.